The 28 T cell receptor beta chains below all came from one sample that was sequenced in a study of T cell repertoires in cytomegalovirus infection. TCRdb re-derived calls from the reads in MiXCR, one entry per CDR3 protein. The data hold about 500,000 distinct CDR3 sequences, with 33% observed a single time. These receptors have no identified antigens. The sequenced sample was cultured PBMCs, obtained from culture after CMV antigen stimulation. The receptors were gathered from a human donor in good health (CMV status not recorded). Some clones in this sample may be carry-over from other donors' samples.

This chain uses TRBV7-2 with TRBJ1-2; 9 bases agree with TRBD1. The CDR3 runs to 17 residues. The germline CDR1 and CDR2 sequences are SGHTA and FQGNSA. The trim removed 6 bases at V and 1 base at J, leaving 12 bases unmatched. The CDR3 reads CASRITGGEPVNYGYTF. The DNA for the CDR3 is TGTGCCAGCAGGATCACAGGGGGCGAGCCCGTTAACTATGGCTACACCTTC.

In this sample, this clonotype turned up a few times. This chain connects TRBV9 to TRBJ1-3, with D unclear. The CDR3 contains 17 residues. Germline CDR1 is SGDLS and CDR2 is YYNGEE. V lost 0 bases, J lost 0 bases, and 13 bases lay in between. The chain's CDR3 is CASSVETAWDSGNTIYF. The CDR3 DNA follows: TGTGCCAGCAGCGTAGAGACCGCCTGGGACTCTGGAAACACCATATATTTT. Full variable domain (rest looked up from reference TRBV9 and TRBJ1-3): DSGVTQTPKHLITATGQRVTLRCSPRSGDLSVYWYQQSLDQGLQFLIQYYNGEERAKGNILERFSAQQFPDLHSELNLSSLELGDSALYFCASSVETAWDSGNTIYFGEGSWLTVV.

The V and J genes are TRBV15 and TRBJ2-7, with a possible D match to TRBD1 (5 bases). The V end was cut by 2 bases, the J end by 3 bases, with 11 bases between. This CDR3 has 14 amino acids. The germline CDR1 and CDR2 sequences are LNHNV and YYDKDF (reference sequence). CDR3 sequence: CATSRTDKSYEQYV. In DNA, the CDR3 is TGTGCCACCAGCAGAACGGACAAGAGCTACGAGCAGTACGTC.

The chain couples TRBV6-1 to TRBJ2-3; perhaps TRBD2 as D (6 bases). Germline values: CDR1 MNHNS, CDR2 SASEGT. The CDR3 spans 15 residues. The V end lost 7 bases, the J end lost 0 bases, and 14 bases lay between the germline ends. CDR3 region: CASTAGRISTDTQYF. CDR3 in DNA: TGTGCCAGCACCGCGGGGCGGATAAGCACAGATACGCAGTATTTT.

The genes are TRBV10-3 and TRBJ2-3; D uncertain. This CDR3 contains 13 residues. Trimming took off 6 bases at V and 0 bases at J, with 7 bases between the two ends. Germline loops: CDR1 ENHRY, CDR2 SYGVKD. CDR3 amino acids: CAIRGVSTDTQYF. CDR3 sequence (DNA): TGTGCCATCAGAGGAGTAAGCACAGATACGCAGTATTTT.

The CDR3 region has the DNA TGTGCCAGCAGTCCCCGGACTAGCGGGAGAAGGGCCAATGAGCAGTTCTTC. Protein sequence: CASSPRTSGRRANEQFF. The gene calls are TRBV28 and TRBJ2-1, with 13 bases fitting TRBD2. CDR3 length: 17 amino acids. Per the germline V gene, CDR1 is MDHEN and CDR2 is SYDVKM. V lost 5 bases and J lost 6; bases outside the gene matches: 10.

The chain links TRBV15 to TRBJ2-7; D is tentatively TRBD1 or TRBD2 (5 bases each). Germline CDR1 reads LNHNV; CDR2 reads YYDKDF (reference sequence). The germline V and J ends were trimmed by 4 bases and 3 bases, with 10 bases remaining between them. The CDR3 length is 13 residues. In nucleotides, the CDR3 is TGTGCCACCAGCAAGAGGGGAAGCTACGAGCAGTACGTC. Translating it yields CATSKRGSYEQYV.

This chain uses TRBV18 with TRBJ2-2; 8 nucleotides agree with TRBD1. The trim removed 3 bases at V and 10 bases at J, leaving 19 bases unmatched. This CDR3 has 18 residues. Germline loops: CDR1 KGHSH, CDR2 LQKENI. The CDR3 DNA is TGTGCCAGCTCACCGGGACAGGAAACCACCCTTCTGATCGAGGAGCTGTTTTTT. Protein product: CASSPGQETTLLIEELFF.

This clonotype was detected only a few times. This chain joins TRBV11-2 and TRBJ2-7; D may correspond to TRBD1 or TRBD2 (5 bases each). Germline-derived CDR1 and CDR2 are SGHAT and FQNNGV. This CDR3 comprises 16 residues. V was trimmed by 2 bases and J by 7 bases, leaving 21 bases between them. The CDR3 here is CASSLNPGTALREQYF. The CDR3 DNA reads TGTGCCAGCAGCTTAAACCCCGGGACCGCCCTTAGAGAGCAGTACTTC.

This sequence joins TRBV5-1 and TRBJ2-2; D remains unclear. This CDR3 has 15 amino acids. The ends were cut back, 4 bases at V and 1 base at J, with 11 bases in the middle. Germline-derived CDR1 and CDR2 are SGHRS and YFSETQ. DNA for the CDR3: TGCGCCAGCAGCCCGGACCCCGGGAACACCGGGGAGCTGTTTTTT. Encoded protein: CASSPDPGNTGELFF.

This clonotype was seen a few times. The genes are TRBV10-3 and TRBJ2-3, with D maybe TRBD1 (6 bases). Trimming shortened V by 6 bases and J by 6 bases, and 25 bases separated the two germline ends. Germline-derived CDR1 and CDR2 are ENHRY and SYGVKD. This CDR3 is 17 amino acids long. The CDR3 sequence is CAIRGTRTGQKPDTQYF. Written as DNA, the CDR3 is TGTGCCATCAGGGGTACCCGGACGGGACAAAAGCCGGATACGCAGTATTTT.

The V and J genes are TRBV7-2 and TRBJ2-5, with D perhaps assigned TRBD1 or TRBD2 (5 bases each). Trimming took 1 base from V and 2 from J, leaving 11 bases between them. From germline, CDR1 is SGHTA and CDR2 FQGNSA. This CDR3 comprises 15 residues. This CDR3 reads CASSLDPGAQETQYF. The CDR3 DNA reads as TGTGCCAGCAGCTTAGACCCCGGGGCTCAAGAGACCCAGTACTTC.

The chain couples TRBV12-3 or TRBV12-4 to TRBJ2-7, with D uncertain. Trimming took off 1 base at V and 6 bases at J, with 7 bases between the two ends. This CDR3 is 12 amino acids long. The CDR3 protein is CASSLVPLEQYF. Here the CDR3 DNA reads TGTGCCAGCAGTTTAGTCCCTCTCGAGCAGTACTTC.

Notes on this clonotype: A much larger clonotype is one base distant, so this may be a read error. This chain joins TRBV7-2 and TRBJ1-1; no definite D call. Germline-derived CDR1 and CDR2 are SGHTA and FQGNSA. This CDR3 spans 16 amino acids. Trimming took off 4 bases at V and 0 bases at J, with 15 bases between the two ends. The CDR3 DNA follows: TGTGCCAGCAGCTCCGGATCGGCTATGATGAACACTGAAGCTTTCTTT. Amino acid sequence: CASSSGSAMMNTEAFF.

The gene calls are TRBV7-9 and TRBJ1-3, with D unresolved. CDR1 is SEHNR and CDR2 is FQNEAQ in the germline V gene (reference sequence). The CDR3 length is 15 residues. Trimming removed 3 bases at V and 0 bases at J, with 9 bases between. The CDR3 DNA is TGTGCCAGCAGCTTTTGGCAGAACTCTGGAAACACCATATATTTT. It yields the protein CASSFWQNSGNTIYF.

The CDR3, as DNA: TGTGCCAGCAGCCAAGTATGGACAGATACGCAGTATTTT. It encodes CASSQVWTDTQYF. The rearrangement joins TRBV7-8 to TRBJ2-3; D call uncertain. This CDR3 spans 13 amino acids. Trimming took 5 bases from V and 3 from J, leaving 9 bases between them. The V gene's germline CDR1 is SGHVS and CDR2 FQNEAQ.

This clonotype turned up a few times. This chain joins TRBV10-3 and TRBJ2-1, with D tentatively TRBD1 (6 bases). The V end lost 0 bases, the J end lost 0 bases, and 12 bases lay between the germline ends. The CDR3 is 17 residues long. Looked up from germline, CDR1 is ENHRY and CDR2 is SYGVKD. The CDR3 sequence: CAISESSGASSYNEQFF. The DNA of the CDR3 is TGTGCCATCAGTGAGTCGTCAGGGGCGAGCTCCTACAATGAGCAGTTCTTC.

This clonotype was seen more than once but under ten times. The gene calls are TRBV20-1 and TRBJ2-1; unclear D gene. V was cut by 5 bases and J by 6 bases, with 14 bases left in between. The CDR3 has 13 amino acids. The V gene's germline CDR1 is DFQATT and CDR2 SNEGSKA (reference sequence). CDR3 sequence: CSAESVVRNEQFF. DNA of the CDR3: TGCAGTGCTGAGTCGGTAGTACGCAATGAGCAGTTCTTC.

This rearrangement joins TRBV7-2 to TRBJ1-4, with D unclear. Trimming stripped 4 bases from V and 7 bases from J, with 13 bases between. The germline V gene encodes CDR1 SGHTA and CDR2 FQGNSA. The CDR3 extends over 14 amino acids. This chain's CDR3 is CASSSDYASEKLFF. DNA of the CDR3: TGTGCCAGCAGCTCGGACTATGCCAGTGAAAAACTGTTTTTT. The complete variable domain, with remaining parts taken from reference TRBV7-2 and TRBJ1-4, reads GAGVSQSPSNKVTEKGKDVELRCDPISGHTALYWYRQSLGQGLEFLIYFQGNSAPDKSGLPSDRFSAERTGGSVSTLTIQRTQQEDSAVYLCASSSDYASEKLFFGSGTQLSVL.

The chain uses TRBV24-1 and TRBJ1-5; the D is unclear. V was clipped by 0 bases and J by 6 bases, with 2 bases between them. The CDR3 has 12 amino acids. Germline CDR1 is KGHDR and CDR2 is SFDVKD. The CDR3 nucleotides are TGTGCCACCAGTGATTTGGGTCAGCCCCAGCATTTT. This encodes CATSDLGQPQHF.

V and J are TRBV4-3 and TRBJ2-2; 11 positions match TRBD1. J lost 3 bases, V lost 2 bases, and 5 bases had no gene match. The germline CDR1 and CDR2 sequences are LGHNA and YSLEER. This CDR3 region has 17 residues. The CDR3 DNA follows: TGCGCCAGCAGCCAAAGGGAGGGACAGGGGGACACCGGGGAGCTGTTTTTT. It translates to CASSQREGQGDTGELFF.

This clonotype was counted a few times. V usage is TRBV12-3 or TRBV12-4 and J usage is TRBJ2-5; perhaps TRBD2 as D (5 bases). V lost 3 bases, J lost 12 bases, and 20 bases lay in between. CDR3 length equals 14 residues. CDR3 in amino acids: CASSFGAVGDIEYF. CDR3 bases: TGTGCCAGCAGTTTTGGTGCAGTCGGGGATATAGAGTACTTC.

This clonotype showed up just a few times. This rearrangement joins TRBV7-9 to TRBJ1-4, with D unclear. The length of the CDR3 is 12 residues. V shed 3 bases and J shed 6 bases, with 5 bases lying between them. CDR1 and CDR2 from the germline V gene are SEHNR and FQNEAQ (reference sequence). CDR3: CASSFEDEKLFF. The CDR3 DNA reads as TGTGCCAGCAGCTTCGAGGATGAAAAACTGTTTTTT.

This clonotype was seen more than once but under ten times. The CDR3 region is CASSRDTSRRYNEQFF. In DNA form, the CDR3 reads TGTGCCAGTAGTAGGGACACCTCAAGGAGGTACAATGAGCAGTTCTTC. The V gene is TRBV19, the J gene TRBJ2-1; D might be TRBD1 (6 bases). The germline V gene has CDR1 LNHDA and CDR2 SQIVND (reference sequence). The CDR3 is made up of 16 amino acids. V was cut by 4 bases and J by 4 bases, with 17 bases left in between.

V is TRBV5-1 and J is TRBJ2-6; 8 bases match TRBD1. V gave up 0 bases and J gave up 0 bases; unmatched junction bases: 8. There are 19 residues in the CDR3. Germline assignment: CDR1 SGHRS and CDR2 YFSETQ. This CDR3 is CASSLVAGGLSSGANVLTF. DNA of the CDR3: TGCGCCAGCAGCTTGGTGGCAGGGGGCTTATCCTCTGGGGCCAACGTCCTGACTTTC. The entire variable domain, with the rest obtained from reference TRBV5-1 and TRBJ2-6, is as follows: KAGVTQTPRYLIKTRGQQVTLSCSPISGHRSVSWYQQTPGQGLQFLFEYFSETQRNKGNFPGRFSGRQFSNSRSEMNVSTLELGDSALYLCASSLVAGGLSSGANVLTFGAGSRLTVL.

This rearrangement joins TRBV29-1 to TRBJ2-5; 7 bases line up with TRBD2. V was clipped by 6 bases and J by 4 bases; unmatched bases: 11. The germline gives CDR1 SQVTM, CDR2 ANQGSEA. The CDR3 consists of 14 residues. For the CDR3, the DNA is TGCAGCGTCTTAAATCCGACTAGCCCAGAGACCCAGTACTTC. This translates into CSVLNPTSPETQYF.

The J gene is TRBJ2-7, the V gene TRBV27; 7 nucleotides line up with TRBD1. Germline-derived CDR1 and CDR2 are MNHEY and SMNVEV (reference sequence). The CDR3 sequence is 17 residues long. The J segment lost 7 bases and the V segment lost 4 bases, leaving 19 bases of the junction unmatched. The CDR3 DNA reads TGTGCCAGCAGTTCCGGATTACCCGGGACAGTGCCCACTGAGCAGTACTTC. It translates to CASSSGLPGTVPTEQYF.

This rearrangement joins TRBV5-1 to TRBJ2-2, with D hard to call. The CDR3 totals 14 residues. V was cut by 0 bases and J by 5 bases, with 8 bases left in between. Germline V gives CDR1 SGHRS, CDR2 YFSETQ. The CDR3 bases are TGCGCCAGCAGCTTGGACCAACGGACCGGGGAGCTGTTTTTT. Translation: CASSLDQRTGELFF.